This entry concerns a single TCR beta chain. The data derive from a study of blood T cell repertoires in COVID-19. About the study: The United States, Italy and Spain were the sources of the acute and convalescent COVID-19 samples. From T cells, B-cell-depleted T cells, or PBMCs came the material, which was cDNA or gDNA.

Germline V gene sequence: CDR1 SNHLY, CDR2 FYNNEI. The CDR3 sequence is 14 residues long. Deletions cut 3 bases from V and 7 bases from J, with 15 bases between. Original processing notes: Estimation of nucleated cell counts was performed using reference gene primer amplification. The assay was immunoSEQ multiplex PCR, and TCRdb's table has in-frame clones only and misses some. Clone size and V and J calls were adopted from that table, with D and trimming inferred from the DNA. Of about 200,000 clones listed, 70% to 85% are singletons. The sequenced sample consisted of peripheral blood. The sequence derives from a woman of 80 years or more with COVID-19, enrolled during active disease. The chain combines TRBV2 with TRBJ1-2; D uncertain. The CDR3 DNA follows: TGTGCCAGCAGTGAGTCGGGAGACGGGAGTGGCTACACCTTC. Residues: CASSESGDGSGYTF.